This passage covers 5 T cell receptor beta chains from one sample sequenced in a study of blood T cell repertoires in COVID-19. Only in-frame clones appear in the TCRdb table, and some are missing; sequencing was by immunoSEQ multiplex PCR. The sample yields about 130,000 clones, about 80% seen once. The sample consisted of peripheral blood. Receptors originate from a middle-aged man with active or convalescent COVID-19.

V gene TRBV25-1 combines with J gene TRBJ1-6; D is uncertain. V was shortened by 1 base and J by 9 bases, with 13 bases between the two germline ends. Germline V gene data show CDR1 as MGHDK and CDR2 as SYGVNS. CDR3 length equals 15 residues. CDR3 bases: TGTGCCAGCAGTGAATTAGGCCCTATAGCTTCACCCCTCCACTTT. Translated, it gives CASSELGPIASPLHF.

The V call is TRBV4-1, the J call TRBJ2-7; D remains unclear. This CDR3 region has 15 residues. Trimming took 0 bases from V and 4 from J, leaving 13 bases between them. Germline-derived CDR1 and CDR2 are MGHRA and YSYEKL. CDR3 DNA: TGCGCCAGCAGCCAAGACTACAGTCTTTTTTACGAGCAGTACTTC. This sequence encodes CASSQDYSLFYEQYF.

The V call is TRBV5-1, the J call TRBJ2-3; TRBD2 agrees at 7 bases. Germline V lookup: CDR1 SGHRS, CDR2 YFSETQ. CDR3 length equals 16 residues. Trimming took 0 bases from V and 2 from J; bases not matched to a gene: 6. In nucleotides, the CDR3 is TGCGCCAGCAGCTTGGGGGCAGCGGGGACCACAGATACGCAGTATTTT. Translating gives CASSLGAAGTTDTQYF. Based on the CDR3 plus reference TRBV5-1 and TRBJ2-3, the full variable domain is KAGVTQTPRYLIKTRGQQVTLSCSPISGHRSVSWYQQTPGQGLQFLFEYFSETQRNKGNFPGRFSGRQFSNSRSEMNVSTLELGDSALYLCASSLGAAGTTDTQYFGPGTRLTVL.

The chain links TRBV6-4 to TRBJ2-7; TRBD2 aligns across 7 bases. Germline V gene sequence: CDR1 MRHNA, CDR2 SNTAGT. This CDR3 spans 14 amino acids. With V trimmed by 2 bases and J by 5 bases, 6 bases remained unmatched. In nucleotides, the CDR3 is TGTGCCAGCAGTGACGAGGGGAGGGAGGACGAGCAGTACTTC. It encodes CASSDEGREDEQYF.

This clone showed up just a few times. The rearrangement uses TRBV2 and TRBJ1-3; D is possibly TRBD1 (6 bases). The CDR3 spans 16 residues. V gave up 1 base and J gave up 3 bases, with 13 bases separating them. Germline CDR1 reads SNHLY; CDR2 reads FYNNEI. The CDR3 DNA sequence: TGTGCCAGCAGTGAAGGCCGGACAGCCAATGGAAACACCATATATTTT. It codes for CASSEGRTANGNTIYF.